This T cell receptor beta chain was profiled in a study of blood T cell repertoires in COVID-19. The overall study: COVID-19 samples collected from the United States, Italy and Spain covered acute and convalescent phases.

The CDR3 runs 14 residues. Germline V gene sequence: CDR1 SQVTM, CDR2 ANQGSEA. V was cut by 4 bases and J by 5 bases, with 17 bases left in between. Original handling: Counts of nucleated cells, estimated from reference gene primer amplification, were obtained. Generated by immunoSEQ multiplex PCR, the TCRdb table keeps only in-frame clones and is missing some. The DNA gave D and trimming, while V, J and clone size come from that table. The table has about 110,000 clones, around 86% seen once. The receptor comes from an older woman with acute or convalescent COVID-19. The chain joins TRBV29-1 to TRBJ2-5; D perhaps matches TRBD2 (6 bases). Input material: peripheral blood. DNA of the CDR3: TGCAGCGTTGTAGACACGCGGGAAAGGGAGACCCAGTACTTC. Protein: CSVVDTRERETQYF.